This TCR beta chain was sequenced for a study of blood T cell repertoires in COVID-19 (dated by TCRdb to 2020 to 2021). In terms of the full investigation: Samples covering the acute and convalescent phases of COVID-19 were provided by collaborators in the United States, Italy and Spain. HLA class I and class II types, where available, came from metadata supplied by the sample provider rather than from assay-based typing. A de-identified subject ID, COVID-19 status, age in years and sex were almost always included in the sample metadata. The samples were drawn from two sources: the first 160 participants of the ongoing ImmuneRACE study, and 1,000 to 1,500 subjects contributed by 6 global collaborators. Deeply sampled blood TCRbeta repertoires from subjects exposed to, actively infected with, or recovered from COVID-19 were included in the dataset. The prospective study material was composed of cDNA or gDNA derived from T cells, B-cell-depleted T cells, or PBMCs. The repertoires were released in a freely available public database meant as a resource for research on the immune response to SARS-CoV-2.

Participants in the prospective study were enrolled through a virtual design, were aged about 18 to 100 years, and lived in approximately 25 United States geographic areas. To assign participants to cohorts, the prospective study relied on clinical history that participants themselves reported in a screening survey and a study questionnaire. Each participant in the prospective study had whole blood, serum and a nasopharyngeal or oropharyngeal swab collected by mobile phlebotomists. Additional blood draws and questionnaires over an approximately two-month period could optionally be provided by prospective study participants. Blood samples from the prospective study were shipped frozen or at room temperature prior to DNA extraction. What the research found in general, with its limitations: How much clinical and demographic metadata was included differed by source and by participant, and the metadata was provided uncurated.

TCRbeta CDR3 regions were amplified from genomic DNA using the immunoSEQ Assay, a bias-controlled multiplex PCR. Per the source publication's procedure: Nucleated cell counts per sample were estimated from amplification of reference gene primers within the assay. To quantify the absolute abundance of each unique TCRbeta CDR3 rearrangement, sequence reads were collapsed and filtered. For each sample, productive Simpson clonality was calculated by taking the square root of Simpson's diversity index across productive rearrangements. The clones in this table, taken by TCRdb from immuneACCESS, are in-frame only. Not every clone is retained; where verified, under half of the shortfall comes from an unresolved V gene, and the cause of the rest is unknown. That table supplies the V and J calls and clone size; D and trimming were determined from the DNA. The sample records roughly 180,000 clones, roughly 80% of which are singletons. 5.6% of the sample lies in the top ten.

From the germline V gene, CDR1 is SGHTA and CDR2 is FQGNSA. Germline trimming: 1 base from V, 7 bases from J; junction bases outside gene matches: 6. Inclusive of the bounding cysteine and phenylalanine, the CDR3 is 16 residues long. The kept DNA is CDR3 alone, 48 bases in frame from the first base. On this clone itself: What antigen it recognizes has not been identified. Base-call qualities are not available, and no considerably larger clone is one nucleotide away.

The sequence was obtained from a woman aged 40 to 50 with acute COVID-19. What was sequenced was PBMCs or T cells enriched from blood (not recorded which). Recombination linked TRBV7-2 to TRBJ2-4, with 11 bases in between that match TRBD2. CDR3 region: CASSLELAGVGNIQYF. The DNA reads TGTGCCAGCAGCTTAGAACTAGCGGGAGTTGGGAACATTCAGTACTTC.